Listed here is a single T cell receptor beta chain. The antigen remains undetermined. This record belongs to a study of siplizumab effects on memory and regulatory T cells. Around 9.6 x 10^4 TCR templates per sample were sequenced. Sequencing used immunoSEQ multiplex PCR; TCRdb keeps in-frame clones, though not all of them. Altogether about 55,000 clones are present, nearly 98% being singletons, with the ten largest covering 0.55% to 0.65%. The study, taken as a whole, reports: Tregs proliferating in siplizumab cultures lacked confirmation of their suppressive function. Of the proliferating CD4+ or CD8+ clones, roughly 75-97% lacked a naive or memory phenotype that could be assigned. Treatment with siplizumab left mappable alloreactive CD4+ clones averaging approximately 69% Treg-derived, compared with 25% to 30% in controls.

The CDR3 has 16 residues. V dropped 0 bases and J dropped 2; count of bases not matched to a gene: 5. In germline, CDR1 is MDHEN, CDR2 SYDVKM. The specimen sequenced was naive CD4+ T cells sorted from blood. The rearrangement uses TRBV28 and TRBJ2-5; 8 bases fit TRBD2. The receptor comes from a human donor in good health. CDR3: CASSLWGSGNQETQYF. Here the CDR3 DNA reads TGTGCCAGCAGTTTATGGGGTAGCGGGAATCAAGAGACCCAGTACTTC.